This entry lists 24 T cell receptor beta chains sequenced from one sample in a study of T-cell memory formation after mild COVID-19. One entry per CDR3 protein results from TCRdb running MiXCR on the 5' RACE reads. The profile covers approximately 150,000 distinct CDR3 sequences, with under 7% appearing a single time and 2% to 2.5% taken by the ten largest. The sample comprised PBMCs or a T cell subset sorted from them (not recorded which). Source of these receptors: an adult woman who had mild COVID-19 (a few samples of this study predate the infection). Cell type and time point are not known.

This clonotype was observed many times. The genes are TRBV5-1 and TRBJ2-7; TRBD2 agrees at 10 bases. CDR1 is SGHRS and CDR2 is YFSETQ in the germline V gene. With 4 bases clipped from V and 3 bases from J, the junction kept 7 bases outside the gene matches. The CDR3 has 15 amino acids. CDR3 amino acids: CASSSGAGGVYEQYF. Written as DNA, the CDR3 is TGCGCCAGCAGCAGTGGAGCGGGAGGGGTCTACGAGCAGTACTTC.

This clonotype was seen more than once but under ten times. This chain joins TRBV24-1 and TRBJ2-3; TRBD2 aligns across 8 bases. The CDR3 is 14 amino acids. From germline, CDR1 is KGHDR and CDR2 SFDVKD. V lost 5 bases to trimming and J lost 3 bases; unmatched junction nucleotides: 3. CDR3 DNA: TGTGCCACCAGTGGAGCGGGAGTGACAGATACGCAGTATTTT. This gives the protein CATSGAGVTDTQYF.

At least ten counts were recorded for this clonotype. The CDR3 bases are TGCAGTGCTAGATCGCTAGCGAGGCTCAACAATGAGCAGTTCTTC. Its protein product is CSARSLARLNNEQFF. The chain couples TRBV20-1 to TRBJ2-1, with D possibly matching TRBD2 (6 bases). This CDR3 region has 15 residues. V was clipped by 2 bases and J by 5 bases, with 16 bases between them. Looked up from germline, CDR1 is DFQATT and CDR2 is SNEGSKA (reference sequence).

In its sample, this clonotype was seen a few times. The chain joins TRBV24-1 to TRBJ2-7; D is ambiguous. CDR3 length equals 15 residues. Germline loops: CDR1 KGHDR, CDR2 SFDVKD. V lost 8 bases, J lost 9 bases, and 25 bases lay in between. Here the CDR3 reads CATIKNGLGNLGQYF. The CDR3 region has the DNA TGTGCCACCATCAAAAACGGCTTGGGAAACTTAGGGCAGTACTTC.

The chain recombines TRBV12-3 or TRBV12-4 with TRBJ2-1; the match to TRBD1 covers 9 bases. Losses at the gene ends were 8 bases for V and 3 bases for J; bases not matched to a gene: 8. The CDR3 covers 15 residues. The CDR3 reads CASVDHRGLYNEQFF. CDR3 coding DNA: TGTGCCAGCGTGGACCACAGGGGGCTCTACAATGAGCAGTTCTTC.

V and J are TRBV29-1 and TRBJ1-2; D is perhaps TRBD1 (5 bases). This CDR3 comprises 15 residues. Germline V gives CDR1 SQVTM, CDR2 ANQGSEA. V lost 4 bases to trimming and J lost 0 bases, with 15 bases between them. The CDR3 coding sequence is TGCAGCGTTGGGGACCCAGGAACGCCTAACTATGGCTACACCTTC. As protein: CSVGDPGTPNYGYTF.

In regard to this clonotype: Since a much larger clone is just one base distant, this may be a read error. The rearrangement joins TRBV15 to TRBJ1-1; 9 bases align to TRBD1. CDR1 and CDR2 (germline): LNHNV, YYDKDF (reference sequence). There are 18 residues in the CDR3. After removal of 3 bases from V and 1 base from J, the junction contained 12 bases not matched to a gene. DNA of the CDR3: TGTGCCACCAGCAGCGGACAGGGGACTCTTCTGTCGAACACTGAAGCTTTCTTT. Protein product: CATSSGQGTLLSNTEAFF.

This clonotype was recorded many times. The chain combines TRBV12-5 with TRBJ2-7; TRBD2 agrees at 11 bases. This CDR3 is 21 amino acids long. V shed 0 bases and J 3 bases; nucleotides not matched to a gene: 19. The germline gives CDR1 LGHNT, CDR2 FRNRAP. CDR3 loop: CASGLVRVSGGAPVGNYEQYF. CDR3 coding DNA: TGTGCTAGTGGTTTGGTACGTGTTAGCGGGGGGGCTCCGGTCGGAAACTACGAGCAGTACTTC.

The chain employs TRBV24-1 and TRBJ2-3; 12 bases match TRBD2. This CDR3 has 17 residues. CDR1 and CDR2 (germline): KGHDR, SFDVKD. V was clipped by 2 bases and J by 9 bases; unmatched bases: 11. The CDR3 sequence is CATSDSRLAGAGITQYF. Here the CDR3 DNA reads TGTGCCACCAGTGATTCGAGACTAGCGGGAGCTGGGATCACGCAGTATTTT.

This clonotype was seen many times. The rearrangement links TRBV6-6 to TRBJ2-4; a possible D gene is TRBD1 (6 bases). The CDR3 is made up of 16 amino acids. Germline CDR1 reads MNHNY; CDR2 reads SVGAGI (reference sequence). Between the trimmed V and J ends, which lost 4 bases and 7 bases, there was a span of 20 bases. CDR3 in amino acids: CASSSSFVYQGNIQYF. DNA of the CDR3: TGTGCCAGCAGTTCCTCCTTTGTATACCAGGGGAACATTCAGTACTTC.

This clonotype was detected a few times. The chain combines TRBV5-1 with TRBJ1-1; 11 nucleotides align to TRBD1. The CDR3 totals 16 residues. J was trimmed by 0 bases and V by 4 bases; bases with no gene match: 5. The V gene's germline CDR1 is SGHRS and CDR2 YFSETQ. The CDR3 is CASSPDRGLVNTEAFF. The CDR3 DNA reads TGCGCCAGCAGCCCGGACAGGGGGCTTGTGAACACTGAAGCTTTCTTT.

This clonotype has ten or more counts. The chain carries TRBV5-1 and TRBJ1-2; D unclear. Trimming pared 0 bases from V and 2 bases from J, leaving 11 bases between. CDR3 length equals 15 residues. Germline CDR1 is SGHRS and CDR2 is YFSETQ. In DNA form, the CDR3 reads TGCGCCAGCAGCTTGGAAGGCCCTAGCAACTATGGCTACACCTTC. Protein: CASSLEGPSNYGYTF.

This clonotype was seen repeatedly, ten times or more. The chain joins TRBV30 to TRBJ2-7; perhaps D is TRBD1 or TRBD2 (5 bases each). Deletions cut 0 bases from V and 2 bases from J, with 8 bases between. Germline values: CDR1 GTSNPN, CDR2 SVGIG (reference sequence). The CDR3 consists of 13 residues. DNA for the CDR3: TGTGCCTGGAGTGTTGGGACCCCCTACGAGCAGTACTTC. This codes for CAWSVGTPYEQYF.

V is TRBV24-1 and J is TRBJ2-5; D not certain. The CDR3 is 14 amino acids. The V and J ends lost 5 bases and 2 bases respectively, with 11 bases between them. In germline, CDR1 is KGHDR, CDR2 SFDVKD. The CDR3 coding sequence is TGTGCCACCAGTGCGCCAGTCTCACAAGAGACCCAGTACTTC. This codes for CATSAPVSQETQYF.

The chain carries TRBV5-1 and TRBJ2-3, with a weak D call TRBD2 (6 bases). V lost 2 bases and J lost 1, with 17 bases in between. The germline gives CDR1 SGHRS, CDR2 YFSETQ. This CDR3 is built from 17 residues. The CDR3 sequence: CASSFDGTSYRTDTQYF. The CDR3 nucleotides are TGCGCCAGCAGCTTTGATGGGACTTCCTATCGCACAGATACGCAGTATTTT. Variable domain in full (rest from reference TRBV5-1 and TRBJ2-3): KAGVTQTPRYLIKTRGQQVTLSCSPISGHRSVSWYQQTPGQGLQFLFEYFSETQRNKGNFPGRFSGRQFSNSRSEMNVSTLELGDSALYLCASSFDGTSYRTDTQYFGPGTRLTVL.

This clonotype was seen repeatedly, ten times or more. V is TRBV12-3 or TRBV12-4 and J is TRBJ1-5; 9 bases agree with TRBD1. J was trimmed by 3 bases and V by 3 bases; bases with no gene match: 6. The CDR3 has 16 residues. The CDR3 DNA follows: TGTGCCAGCAGTTTTTCCGGGACAGGGTTCAATCAGCCCCAGCATTTT. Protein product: CASSFSGTGFNQPQHF.

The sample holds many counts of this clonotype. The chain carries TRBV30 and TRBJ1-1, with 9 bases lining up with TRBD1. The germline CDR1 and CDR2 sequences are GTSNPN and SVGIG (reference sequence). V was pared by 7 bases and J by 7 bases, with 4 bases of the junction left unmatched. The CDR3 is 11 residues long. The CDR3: CASRQGGEAFF. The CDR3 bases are TGTGCCTCACGACAGGGGGGTGAAGCTTTCTTT.

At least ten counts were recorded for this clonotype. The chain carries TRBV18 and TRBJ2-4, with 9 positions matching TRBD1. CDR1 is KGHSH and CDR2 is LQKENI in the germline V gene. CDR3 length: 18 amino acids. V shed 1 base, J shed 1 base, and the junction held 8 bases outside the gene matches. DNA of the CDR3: TGTGCCAGCTCACCACGCGGACCGGGACAGGGTGCCAAAAACATTCAGTACTTC. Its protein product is CASSPRGPGQGAKNIQYF.

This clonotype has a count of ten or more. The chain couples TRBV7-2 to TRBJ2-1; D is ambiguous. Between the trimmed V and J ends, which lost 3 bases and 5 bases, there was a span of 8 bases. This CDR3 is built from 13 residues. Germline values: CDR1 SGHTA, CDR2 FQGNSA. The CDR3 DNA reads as TGTGCCAGCAGCTTTAAGGACCACAATGAGCAGTTCTTC. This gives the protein CASSFKDHNEQFF. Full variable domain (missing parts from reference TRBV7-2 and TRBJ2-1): GAGVSQSPSNKVTEKGKDVELRCDPISGHTALYWYRQSLGQGLEFLIYFQGNSAPDKSGLPSDRFSAERTGGSVSTLTIQRTQQEDSAVYLCASSFKDHNEQFFGPGTRLTVL.

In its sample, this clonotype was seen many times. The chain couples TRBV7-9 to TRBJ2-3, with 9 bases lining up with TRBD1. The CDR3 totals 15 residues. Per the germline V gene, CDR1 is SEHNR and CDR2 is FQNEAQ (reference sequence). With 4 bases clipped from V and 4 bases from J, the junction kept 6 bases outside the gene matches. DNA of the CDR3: TGTGCCAGCAGCTCTGGACAGGGGAGGGCAGATACGCAGTATTTT. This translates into CASSSGQGRADTQYF. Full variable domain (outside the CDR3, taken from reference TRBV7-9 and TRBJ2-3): DTGVSQNPRHKITKRGQNVTFRCDPISEHNRLYWYRQTLGQGPEFLTYFQNEAQLEKSRLLSDRFSAERPKGSFSTLEIQRTEQGDSAMYLCASSSGQGRADTQYFGPGTRLTVL.

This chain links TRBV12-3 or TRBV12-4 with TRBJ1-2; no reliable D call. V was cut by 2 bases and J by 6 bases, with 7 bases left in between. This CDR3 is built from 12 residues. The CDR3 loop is CASSLWPHGYTF. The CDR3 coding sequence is TGTGCCAGCAGTTTATGGCCTCATGGCTACACCTTC.

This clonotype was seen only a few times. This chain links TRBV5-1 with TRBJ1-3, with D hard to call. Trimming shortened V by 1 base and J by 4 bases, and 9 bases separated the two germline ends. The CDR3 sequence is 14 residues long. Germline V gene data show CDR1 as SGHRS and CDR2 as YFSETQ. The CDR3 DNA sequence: TGCGCCAGCAGCTTGCAGGACTCCGGAAACACCATATATTTT. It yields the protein CASSLQDSGNTIYF.

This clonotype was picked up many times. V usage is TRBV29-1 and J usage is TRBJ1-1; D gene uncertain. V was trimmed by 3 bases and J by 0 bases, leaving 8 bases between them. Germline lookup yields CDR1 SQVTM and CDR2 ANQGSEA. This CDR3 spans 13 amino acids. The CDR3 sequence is CSVDARMNTEAFF. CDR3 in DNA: TGCAGCGTTGACGCCCGCATGAACACTGAAGCTTTCTTT.

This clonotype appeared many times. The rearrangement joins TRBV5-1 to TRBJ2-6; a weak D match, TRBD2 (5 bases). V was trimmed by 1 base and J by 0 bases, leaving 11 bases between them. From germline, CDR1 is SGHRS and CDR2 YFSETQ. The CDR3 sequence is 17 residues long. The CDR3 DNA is TGCGCCAGCAGCTTGTCTCGGGGATTCTCTGGGGCCAACGTCCTGACTTTC. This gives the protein CASSLSRGFSGANVLTF.